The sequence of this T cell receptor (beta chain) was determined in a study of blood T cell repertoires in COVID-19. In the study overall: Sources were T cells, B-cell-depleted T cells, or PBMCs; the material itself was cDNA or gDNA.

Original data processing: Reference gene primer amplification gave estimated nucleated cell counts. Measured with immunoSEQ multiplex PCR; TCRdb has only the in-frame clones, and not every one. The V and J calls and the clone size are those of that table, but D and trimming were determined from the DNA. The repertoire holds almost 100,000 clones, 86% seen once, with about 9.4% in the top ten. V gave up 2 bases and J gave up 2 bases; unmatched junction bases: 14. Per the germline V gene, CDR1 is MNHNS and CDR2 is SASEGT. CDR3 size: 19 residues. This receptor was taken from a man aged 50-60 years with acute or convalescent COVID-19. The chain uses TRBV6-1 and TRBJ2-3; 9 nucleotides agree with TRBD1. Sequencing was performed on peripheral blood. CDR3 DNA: TGTGCCAGCAGTGAAAGGGGGACAGGGTCGGGAAGAACCACAGATACGCAGTATTTT. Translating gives CASSERGTGSGRTTDTQYF.